The T cell receptor beta chain described here comes from a study of naive and memory T cell subsets. Overall study findings and caveats: Gini index rose across naive, CM, EM and EMRA in CD4 and CD8. Especially in CD8 cells, naive repertoires contained a few larger clonotypes, possibly CD45RA-re-expressing memory cells. In naive cells, over 95% of TCR sequences were seen only once. Naive and memory repertoire findings lacked a ground truth for validation.

This CDR3 region has 12 residues. Germline V gives CDR1 SQVTM, CDR2 ANQGSEA. V lost 6 bases, J lost 2 bases, and 4 bases stayed unmatched. Alpha and beta libraries were amplified separately from the second PCR onward. Two oligonucleotides, mixed equimolar, formed the beta constant-region primer covering TRBC1 and TRBC2. Nested alpha and beta constant-region primers with the SP2 primer drove four PCR rounds on ligated cDNA. TCRdb itself ran the UMI-ligation and nested PCR reads through MiXCR, one entry per CDR3 protein. The table records about 90,000 distinct CDR3 sequences, about 11% of them present only once. This clonotype was observed a few times. Its antigen is not known.

V usage is TRBV29-1 and J usage is TRBJ2-7; 7 bases are shared with TRBD1. This receptor was taken from a human donor in good health. Sequences were obtained from naive CD4+ T cells from blood. The DNA of the CDR3 is TGCAGCGTGAGGGACAGCACCTACGAGCAGTACTTC. Protein: CSVRDSTYEQYF.